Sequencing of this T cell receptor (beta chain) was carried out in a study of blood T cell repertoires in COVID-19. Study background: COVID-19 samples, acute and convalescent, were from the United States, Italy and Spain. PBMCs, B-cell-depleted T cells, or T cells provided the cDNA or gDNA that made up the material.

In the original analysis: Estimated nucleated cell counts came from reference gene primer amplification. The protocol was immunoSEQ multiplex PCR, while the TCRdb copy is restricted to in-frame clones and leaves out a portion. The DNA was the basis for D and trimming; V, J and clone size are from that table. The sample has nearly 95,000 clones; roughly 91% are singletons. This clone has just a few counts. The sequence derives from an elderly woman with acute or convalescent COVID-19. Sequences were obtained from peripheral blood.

The CDR3 DNA reads TGTGCCAGCAGCCGAACAGGGTATTATAATGAGCAGTTCTTC. It codes for CASSRTGYYNEQFF. V is TRBV3-1 (or the pseudogene TRBV3-2) and J is TRBJ2-1; D perhaps matches TRBD1 (6 bases). CDR3 length: 14 amino acids. Germline V CDR1 and CDR2: LGHDT, YNNKEL (reference sequence). The V end was cut by 4 bases, the J end by 7 bases, with 14 bases between.